This TCR beta chain appears in the sequencing data of a study of shared clonotypes between healthy human individuals. Looking at the study overall: Per donor, three plates held CD4 naive cells, three held CD4 memory, two held CD8 naive and one held CD8 memory.

With 6 bases removed from V and 3 bases from J, the gap between germline ends came to 6 bases. The CDR3 is made up of 10 amino acids. Germline V CDR1 and CDR2: DFQATT, SNEGSKA (reference sequence). Generated by immunoSEQ multiplex PCR, the TCRdb table keeps only in-frame clones and is missing some. The table has 550,000 to 850,000 clones, approximately 79% seen once. On this clone: Other nucleotide sequences in the sample specify the same CDR3.

Sequencing input: memory CD4+ T cells sorted from blood. Subset described: CD45RA-negative fraction. The chain is built from TRBV20-1 and TRBJ2-7; no clear D gene. The clonotype was recovered from a woman in her 30s in good health. As DNA, the CDR3 is TGCAGTGCGGGCAACTACGAGCAGTACTTC. This translates into CSAGNYEQYF.